These T cell receptor beta chains were read from a single sample in a study of T cell responses to AZD1222 COVID-19 vaccine. Generated by immunoSEQ multiplex PCR, the TCRdb table keeps only in-frame clones and is missing some. Of approximately 120,000 clones in the sample, about 83% are singletons; the top ten hold around 10%. This specimen consisted of peripheral blood, obtained on day 0 of AZD1222 vaccination. All receptors come from an adult in good health. CDR3s include the opening cysteine and the closing phenylalanine or tryptophan. A D gene is named only where the DNA matches it firmly. Size tells how often a clone was seen (once, few, many) or the class of an expanded clone, and some rows leave it out.

j_call d_call v_call clone_size cdr3_aa cdr3_nt
TRBJ2-4 - TRBV7-8 - CASSLDRGKNIQYF TGTGCCAGCAGCTTAGACAGAGGCAAAAACATTCAGTACTTC
TRBJ2-5 - TRBV5-4 - CASSLEGSAGETQYF TGTGCCAGCAGCTTGGAAGGCTCCGCGGGAGAGACCCAGTACTTC
TRBJ1-1 TRBD1 TRBV5-1 - CASSISGTVNTEAFF TGCGCCAGCAGCATCTCCGGGACAGTGAACACTGAAGCTTTCTTT
TRBJ2-5 - TRBV18 - CASSPRRETQYF TGTGCCAGCTCACCACGAAGAGAGACCCAGTACTTC
TRBJ2-5 TRBD1 TRBV25-1 - CASSEFGTGGETQYF TGTGCCAGCAGTGAATTCGGGACAGGGGGCGAGACCCAGTACTTC
TRBJ2-1 TRBD2 TRBV7-3 - CASSSLAGGYNEQFF TGTGCCAGCAGCTCCCTAGCGGGAGGCTACAATGAGCAGTTCTTC
TRBJ2-7 - TRBV6-5 - CASSYSSRGHAGEQYF TGTGCCAGCAGTTACTCTTCTCGGGGCCATGCGGGGGAGCAGTACTTC
TRBJ2-5 TRBD1 TRBV2 - CASSGQGPETQYF TGTGCCAGCAGTGGACAGGGGCCAGAGACCCAGTACTTC
TRBJ2-6 TRBD2 TRBV4-3 - CASSQDWGGGAISGANVLTF TGCGCCAGCAGCCAAGATTGGGGGGGAGGCGCCATCTCTGGGGCCAACGTCCTGACTTTC
TRBJ1-1 - TRBV19 - CASSILFSLLNTEAFF TGTGCCAGTAGTATTTTGTTCAGTCTACTGAACACTGAAGCTTTCTTT
TRBJ2-7 TRBD2 TRBV5-4 once CATGGEGSSYEQYF TGTGCCACTGGGGGGGAGGGCAGCTCCTACGAGCAGTACTTC
TRBJ1-5 - TRBV2 - CASSERGAGASNQPQHF TGTGCCAGCAGTGAACGGGGGGCTGGGGCAAGCAATCAGCCCCAGCATTTT
TRBJ2-7 TRBD1 TRBV19 - CATGTAIAYEQYF TGTGCCACCGGGACAGCCATAGCCTACGAGCAGTACTTC
TRBJ2-1 TRBD2 TRBV15 - CATSRVASGSNEQFF TGTGCCACCAGCAGAGTGGCTAGCGGGAGCAATGAGCAGTTCTTC
TRBJ1-1 - TRBV7-8 - CASASYSVTNTEAFF TGTGCCAGCGCGAGTTACAGCGTAACGAACACTGAAGCTTTCTTT
TRBJ1-4 TRBD1 TRBV11-3 - CASSLFRGTDEKLFF TGTGCCAGCAGCTTATTCCGGGGGACAGATGAAAAACTGTTTTTT
TRBJ1-6 - TRBV7-9 - CASSGVNSPLHF TGTGCCAGCAGCGGGGTTAATTCACCCCTCCACTTT
TRBJ1-1 - TRBV3-1/TRBV3-2 - CASSQGGLNTEAFF TGTGCCAGCAGCCAAGGGGGGTTGAACACTGAAGCTTTCTTT
TRBJ1-6 TRBD1 TRBV9 - CASSVTGGENSPLHF TGTGCCAGCAGCGTTACAGGGGGCGAGAATTCACCCCTCCACTTT
TRBJ2-2 TRBD2 TRBV2 - CASSVGTKNTGELFF TGTGCCAGCAGTGTCGGGACTAAAAACACCGGGGAGCTGTTTTTT
TRBJ1-4 - TRBV12-3/TRBV12-4 - CASSLATGEKLFF TGTGCCAGCAGTTTAGCGACCGGTGAAAAACTGTTTTTT
TRBJ2-2 - TRBV27 - CASSLSSRLNTGELFF TGTGCCAGCAGTTTATCGTCCAGACTGAACACCGGGGAGCTGTTTTTT
TRBJ2-5 - TRBV7-2 - CASSFSETQYF TGTGCCAGCAGCTTTTCAGAGACCCAGTACTTC
TRBJ2-3 - TRBV4-3 - CASSQLTPGGDTQYF TGCGCCAGCAGCCAACTCACTCCGGGCGGAGATACGCAGTATTTT
TRBJ1-4 - TRBV30 - CAWNRGLGDEKLFF TGTGCCTGGAATAGGGGATTGGGGGATGAAAAACTGTTTTTT
TRBJ1-5 - TRBV2 - CASTPAPGRGNQPQHF TGTGCCAGCACCCCAGCCCCCGGGAGAGGAAATCAGCCCCAGCATTTT
TRBJ1-1 - TRBV28 - CASSFPGMRTEAFF TGTGCCAGCAGTTTCCCCGGGATGAGGACTGAAGCTTTCTTT
TRBJ2-1 - TRBV7-3 - CASSLDSSSYNEQFF TGTGCCAGCAGCTTGGACTCAAGCTCCTACAATGAGCAGTTCTTC
TRBJ2-2 TRBD1 TRBV27 - CASSLPNRGRGNGELFF TGTGCCAGCAGTTTGCCCAACAGGGGGCGAGGAAACGGGGAGCTGTTTTTT
TRBJ2-7 TRBD1 TRBV7-2 - CAAGTGKNLYF TGTGCCGCCGGGACAGGGAAGAACCTGTACTTC
TRBJ2-7 - TRBV28 - CASSLRVPPEQYF TGTGCCAGCAGTTTAAGGGTACCCCCCGAGCAGTACTTC
TRBJ2-7 - TRBV5-1 - CASKESTAASSYEQYF TGCGCCAGCAAAGAGTCGACAGCCGCTAGCTCCTACGAGCAGTACTTC
TRBJ1-5 - TRBV5-6 - CASSSGPGSLQPQHF TGTGCCAGCAGCTCTGGCCCGGGGTCTTTACAGCCCCAGCATTTT
TRBJ2-6 TRBD1 TRBV7-3 - CASSRDRGGANVLTF TGTGCCAGCAGCCGGGACAGAGGTGGGGCCAACGTCCTGACTTTC
TRBJ2-1 - TRBV5-4 - CASSPKVGRVNEQFF TGTGCCAGCAGCCCCAAAGTAGGTAGGGTTAATGAGCAGTTCTTC
TRBJ1-2 - TRBV4-1 - CASSQPWERPGYTF TGCGCCAGCAGCCAACCTTGGGAACGACCGGGCTACACCTTC
TRBJ1-5 - TRBV21-1 - CASTKGGDGRERSQPQHF TGTGCCAGCACCAAAGGTGGGGATGGGAGGGAACGGAGTCAGCCCCAGCATTTT
TRBJ1-2 - TRBV29-1 - CSVGTDYGYTF TGCAGCGTTGGAACAGACTATGGCTACACCTTC
TRBJ1-2 - TRBV3-1/TRBV3-2 - CASSRARGNYGYTF TGTGCCAGCAGCCGAGCCCGGGGTAACTATGGCTACACCTTC
TRBJ1-1 - TRBV3-1/TRBV3-2 - CASSHYPGPEAFF TGTGCCAGCAGCCATTACCCCGGCCCTGAAGCTTTCTTT
TRBJ2-7 TRBD2 TRBV19 - CASSISLAGGYEQYF TGTGCCAGTAGTATATCTCTAGCGGGAGGCTACGAGCAGTACTTC
TRBJ1-2 TRBD1 TRBV6-5 - CASRHSGGIEGYTF TGTGCCAGCAGGCACTCAGGGGGGATTGAGGGCTACACCTTC
TRBJ1-2 - TRBV16 - CASSRNRDGYTF TGTGCCAGCAGCCGCAACAGGGATGGCTACACCTTC
TRBJ1-4 - TRBV7-8 - CASSLEGGINEKLFF TGTGCCAGCAGCTTGGAAGGGGGGATTAATGAAAAACTGTTTTTT